This T cell receptor (beta chain) was recorded in a study of identical twins. The study, taken as a whole, reports: With monozygotic twins, out-of-frame TCR alpha sharing exceeded what models estimated.

TCRdb independently ran MiXCR on the 5' RACE reads; one entry per CDR3 protein. The repertoire consists of a few hundred thousand distinct CDR3 sequences, with more than 6.5% occurring once and the leading ten covering less than 2.5%. The CDR3 loop spans 21 amino acids. Germline V gene sequence: CDR1 SGHAT, CDR2 FQNNGV. Trimming took 2 bases from V and 0 from J; bases not matched to a gene: 13. This clonotype was observed at least ten times. Its antigen is not known. The same specimen was also included in a second study, on yellow fever vaccine responses in identical twins.

The rearrangement uses TRBV11-2 and TRBJ2-1; 13 bases match TRBD2. This sequence originates from a young woman in good health. The sample consisted of memory (CD45RO+) T cells sorted from blood. The CDR3 protein is CASSLSSGLAGAPRSYNEQFF. CDR3 DNA: TGTGCCAGCAGCTTATCTTCCGGACTAGCGGGAGCGCCCCGCTCCTACAATGAGCAGTTCTTC.